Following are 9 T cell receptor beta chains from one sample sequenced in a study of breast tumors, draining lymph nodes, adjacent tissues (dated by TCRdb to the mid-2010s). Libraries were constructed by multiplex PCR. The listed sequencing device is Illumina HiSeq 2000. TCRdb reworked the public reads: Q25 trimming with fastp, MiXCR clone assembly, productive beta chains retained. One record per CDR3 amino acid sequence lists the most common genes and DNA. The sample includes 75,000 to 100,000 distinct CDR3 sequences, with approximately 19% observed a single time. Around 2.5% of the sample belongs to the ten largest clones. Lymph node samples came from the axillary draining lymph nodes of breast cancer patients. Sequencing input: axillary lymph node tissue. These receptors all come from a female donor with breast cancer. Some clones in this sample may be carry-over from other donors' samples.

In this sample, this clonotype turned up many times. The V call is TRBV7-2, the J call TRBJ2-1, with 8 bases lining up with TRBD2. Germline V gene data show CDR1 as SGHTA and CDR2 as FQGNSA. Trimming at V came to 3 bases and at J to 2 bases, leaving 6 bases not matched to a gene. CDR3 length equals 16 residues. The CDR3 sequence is CASSFVAGGTYNEQFF. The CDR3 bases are TGTGCCAGCAGCTTTGTGGCGGGAGGTACCTACAATGAGCAGTTCTTC.

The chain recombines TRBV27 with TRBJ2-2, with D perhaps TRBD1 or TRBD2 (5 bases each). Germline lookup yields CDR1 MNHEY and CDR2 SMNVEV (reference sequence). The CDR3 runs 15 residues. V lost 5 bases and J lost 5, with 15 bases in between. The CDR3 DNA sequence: TGTGCCAGCAGTAGAAGGGACGCATTGACCGGGGAGCTGTTTTTT. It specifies CASSRRDALTGELFF.

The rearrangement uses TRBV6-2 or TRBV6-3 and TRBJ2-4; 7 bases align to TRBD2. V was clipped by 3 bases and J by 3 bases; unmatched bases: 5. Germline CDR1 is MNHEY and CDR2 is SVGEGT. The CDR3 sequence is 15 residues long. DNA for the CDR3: TGTGCCAGCAGTTATACTGGACTAGTCAAAAACATTCAGTACTTC. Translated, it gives CASSYTGLVKNIQYF.

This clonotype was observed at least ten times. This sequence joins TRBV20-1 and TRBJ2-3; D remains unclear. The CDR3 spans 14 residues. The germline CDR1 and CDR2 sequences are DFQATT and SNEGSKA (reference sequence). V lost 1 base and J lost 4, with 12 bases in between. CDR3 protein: CSARGLSISDTQYF. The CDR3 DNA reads TGCAGTGCTAGAGGTCTGTCGATCTCAGATACGCAGTATTTT.

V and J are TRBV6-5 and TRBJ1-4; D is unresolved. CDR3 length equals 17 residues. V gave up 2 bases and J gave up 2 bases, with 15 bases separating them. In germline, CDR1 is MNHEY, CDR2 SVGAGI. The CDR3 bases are TGTGCCAGCAGTTACGGCTCTCCTTTAACTACTAATGAAAAACTGTTTTTT. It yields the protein CASSYGSPLTTNEKLFF.

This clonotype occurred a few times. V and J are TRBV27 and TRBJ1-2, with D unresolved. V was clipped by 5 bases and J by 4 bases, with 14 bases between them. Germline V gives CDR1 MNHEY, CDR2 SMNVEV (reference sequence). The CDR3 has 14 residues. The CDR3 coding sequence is TGTGCCAGCAGTCCCCAAGGCCGTTCCTATGGCTACACCTTC. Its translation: CASSPQGRSYGYTF.

The CDR3, as DNA: TGTGCCAGCTCACCACAGGGAAACCCAGATACGCAGTATTTT. This translates into CASSPQGNPDTQYF. The rearrangement joins TRBV18 to TRBJ2-3; no definite D call. The germline V and J ends were trimmed by 1 base and 4 bases, with 9 bases remaining between them. This CDR3 is built from 14 residues. Per germline, CDR1 KGHSH and CDR2 LQKENI.

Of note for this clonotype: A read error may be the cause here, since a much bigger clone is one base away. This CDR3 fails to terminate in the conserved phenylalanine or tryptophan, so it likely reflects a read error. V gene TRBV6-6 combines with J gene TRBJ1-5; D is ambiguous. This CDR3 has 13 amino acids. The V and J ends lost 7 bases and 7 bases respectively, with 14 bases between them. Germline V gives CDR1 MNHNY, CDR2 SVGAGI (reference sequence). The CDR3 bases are TGTGCCAGCATGTCCCGATCGGGACAGCCCCAGCATTCT. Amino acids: CASMSRSGQPQHS.

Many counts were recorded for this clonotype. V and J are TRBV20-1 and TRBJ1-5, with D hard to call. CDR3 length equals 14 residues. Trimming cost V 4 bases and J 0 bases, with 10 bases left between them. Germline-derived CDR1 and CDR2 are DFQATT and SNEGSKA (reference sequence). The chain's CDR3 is CSAITVYSNQPQHF. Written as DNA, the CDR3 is TGCAGTGCTATAACGGTCTATAGCAATCAGCCCCAGCATTTT.